A selection of T cell receptor beta chains follows, all from one sample in a study of blood T cell repertoires in COVID-19. Only in-frame clones appear in the TCRdb table, and some are missing; sequencing was by immunoSEQ multiplex PCR. The sample includes more than 300,000 clones, roughly 90% of them seen just once. Sequencing input: PBMCs or T cells enriched from blood (not recorded which). Receptor source: a woman aged 25 to 39 who had recovered from COVID-19. CDR3s leave out the opening cysteine and the closing phenylalanine or tryptophan. The order of the fields is J gene, V gene, CDR3 length, CDR3 protein.

TRBJ2-2 TRBV7-3 12 ASSLVANTGELF
TRBJ2-5 TRBV4-1 13 ASSRGLWGEETQY
TRBJ2-7 TRBV5-1 10 ASSFGSNEQY
TRBJ1-2 TRBV10-3 12 AISPGTGTYGYT
TRBJ1-1 TRBV18 11 ASSGGLNTEAF
TRBJ2-1 TRBV3-1/TRBV3-2 14 ASSPLLAGRYNEQF
TRBJ1-3 TRBV2 11 ASSMKGGYTIY
TRBJ1-1 TRBV24-1 12 ATSEGQENTEAF
TRBJ2-7 TRBV27 13 ASSLGQGAGYEQY
TRBJ2-7 TRBV6-6 13 ASSRTSGRFHEQY
TRBJ2-4 TRBV5-5 14 ASSSEQGRAKNIQY
TRBJ2-7 TRBV24-1 11 ATSVTGEVEQY
TRBJ1-6 TRBV16 12 ASSQSAGNSPLH
TRBJ2-2 TRBV6-5 13 ASGIRDKNTGELF
TRBJ1-2 TRBV28 12 ASGDREQHYGYT
TRBJ1-1 TRBV7-2 12 ASSSTGAWTEAF
TRBJ1-1 TRBV6-2/TRBV6-3 14 ASSWPAGTGSTEAF
TRBJ1-1 TRBV28 11 ASRRQGSTEAF
TRBJ2-7 TRBV21-1 16 ASGTGTGHGRWPYEQY
TRBJ2-4 TRBV2 13 ASSVLHTQENIQY
TRBJ2-3 TRBV7-7 13 ASSLGDSLTDTQY
TRBJ2-1 TRBV4-1 14 ASSLDGLAGYNEQF
TRBJ1-4 TRBV28 12 ASSFSPGVEKLF
TRBJ2-7 TRBV19 11 ASSRDPSYEQY
TRBJ2-5 TRBV19 11 ASSGTVQETQY
TRBJ2-4 TRBV6-2/TRBV6-3 16 ASSYGLGGSMAKNIQY
TRBJ2-2 TRBV7-3 11 ASSFLGAGELF
TRBJ2-1 TRBV12-5 13 ASAQGTSGRDEQF
TRBJ2-1 TRBV11-2 15 ASSLAVSSGTYNEQF
TRBJ2-2 TRBV30 12 AWASGQRTGELF
TRBJ1-1 TRBV19 12 ASSILWAGTEAF
TRBJ1-5 TRBV7-2 14 ASSPQGGTSYQPQH
TRBJ2-4 TRBV28 13 ASSVAPHPRSIQY
TRBJ2-5 TRBV11-3 13 ASSQTGHLIETQY
TRBJ1-5 TRBV7-8 15 ASSLRGRGRDNQPQH
TRBJ2-6 TRBV6-1 14 ASSETGYSGANVLT
TRBJ2-2 TRBV7-6 14 ASSLGASITTGELF
TRBJ2-7 TRBV7-2 13 ASSSRPEASYEQY
TRBJ2-7 TRBV18 11 ASSPGTSGWQY
TRBJ1-1 TRBV2 12 ASNTGVVNTEAF
TRBJ2-7 TRBV19 13 ASSNRLAASYEQY
TRBJ2-7 TRBV28 12 ASTFDRVGYEQY
TRBJ2-5 TRBV11-2 17 ASSPRGQGARFGQETQY
TRBJ2-1 TRBV5-1 14 ASSLWGVRQGNEQF
TRBJ2-5 TRBV28 15 ASSARVLAAFGVVGY
TRBJ2-7 TRBV7-9 12 ASSSGLESNEQY
TRBJ2-5 TRBV19 14 ASSIGAGQGLETQY
TRBJ2-7 TRBV7-2 13 ASSSRRDRAYEQY